This T cell receptor (beta chain) was identified in a study of blood T cell repertoires in COVID-19. Whole-study context: The United States, Italy and Spain were the sources of the acute and convalescent COVID-19 samples. Sources were T cells, B-cell-depleted T cells, or PBMCs; the material itself was cDNA or gDNA.

CDR1 and CDR2 (germline): DFQATT, SNEGSKA (reference sequence). Trimming took 6 bases from V and 8 from J, leaving 13 bases between them. This CDR3 comprises 11 residues. In the study's own analysis: Researchers report that nucleated cell counts were estimated from reference gene primer amplification. Repertoires were generated with immunoSEQ multiplex PCR, while TCRdb's copy carries only in-frame clones and drops some. V and J calls and clone size come straight from that table; D and trimming were deduced from the DNA. The repertoire includes roughly 42,000 clones, about 85% of them detected once, and around 4.5% sits in the top ten.

The gene calls are TRBV20-1 and TRBJ1-1, with a tentative D call TRBD1 (6 bases). The sequenced sample was peripheral blood. This clonotype was sampled from a man aged 55 to 69 with acute or convalescent COVID-19. The CDR3 coding sequence is TGCAGTGCCAAGGGGGGGGCAGAAGCTTTCTTT. Protein product: CSAKGGAEAFF.